The source of this TCR beta chain is a study of cytomegalovirus exposure and HLA in healthy donors. PCR amplification relied on 60 Vbeta primers (plus 13 Jbeta primers). Repertoires were generated with immunoSEQ multiplex PCR, while TCRdb's copy carries only in-frame clones and drops some. The data hold 150,000 to 200,000 clones, with less than 90% observed a single time. The CDR3 runs to 14 residues. Looked up from germline, CDR1 is SGHTA and CDR2 is FQGTGA. Trimming left V 0 bases short and J 3 bases short, with 8 bases between. About this clone itself: Its matching antigen is unknown.

Study-level results: Later on, a genetic analysis was performed. It linked a missense variant in DCLRE1C with V- and J-gene trimming of TCR beta. The availability of immune exposure information extended only to CMV serostatus. An apparent linkage of common viral pathogens to several of the most significant clusters emerged in a later analysis.

Source material: PBMCs. The clonotype originates from a boy aged 10-17 years in good health and CMV-seronegative. This chain links TRBV7-3 with TRBJ1-1; D is ambiguous. CDR3 residues: CASSLTGPHTEAFF. CDR3 sequence (DNA): TGTGCCAGCAGCTTAACGGGCCCCCACACTGAAGCTTTCTTT.